This T cell receptor beta chain was sequenced during a study of cytomegalovirus exposure and HLA in healthy donors. The study, taken as a whole, reports: It was found in a later analysis that first-cohort TCR clusters tended to co-occur in the 120 validation repertoires.

The CDR3 is 14 residues long. The germline V gene has CDR1 MNHEY and CDR2 SMNVEV (reference sequence). V lost 6 bases to trimming and J lost 0 bases; unmatched junction nucleotides: 5. Comment on this clone: The target antigen is unknown.

Profiling relied on immunoSEQ multiplex PCR, and the TCRdb table lists in-frame clones only, not all of them. The sample records 210,000 or so clones, about 86% being singletons. Sequencing input: PBMCs. The chain is built from TRBV27 and TRBJ2-7; 7 positions agree with TRBD1. This clonotype was obtained from a woman aged 18-29 years in good health and CMV-seronegative. For the CDR3, the DNA is TGTGCCAGCAGCCACTGGGACAGCTCCTACGAGCAGTACTTC. It is translated as CASSHWDSSYEQYF.